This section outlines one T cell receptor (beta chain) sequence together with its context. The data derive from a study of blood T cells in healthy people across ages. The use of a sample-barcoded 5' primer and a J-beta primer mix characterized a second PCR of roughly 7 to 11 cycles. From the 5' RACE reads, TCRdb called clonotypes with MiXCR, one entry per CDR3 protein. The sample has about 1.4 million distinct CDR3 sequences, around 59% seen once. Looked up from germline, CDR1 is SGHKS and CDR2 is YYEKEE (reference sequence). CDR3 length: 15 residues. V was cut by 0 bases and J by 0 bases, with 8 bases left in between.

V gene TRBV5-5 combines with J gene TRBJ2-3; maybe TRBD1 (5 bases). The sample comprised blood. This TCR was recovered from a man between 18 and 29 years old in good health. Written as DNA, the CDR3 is TGTGCCAGCAGCTTGGAGGGGAAGAGCACAGATACGCAGTATTTT. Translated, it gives CASSLEGKSTDTQYF.